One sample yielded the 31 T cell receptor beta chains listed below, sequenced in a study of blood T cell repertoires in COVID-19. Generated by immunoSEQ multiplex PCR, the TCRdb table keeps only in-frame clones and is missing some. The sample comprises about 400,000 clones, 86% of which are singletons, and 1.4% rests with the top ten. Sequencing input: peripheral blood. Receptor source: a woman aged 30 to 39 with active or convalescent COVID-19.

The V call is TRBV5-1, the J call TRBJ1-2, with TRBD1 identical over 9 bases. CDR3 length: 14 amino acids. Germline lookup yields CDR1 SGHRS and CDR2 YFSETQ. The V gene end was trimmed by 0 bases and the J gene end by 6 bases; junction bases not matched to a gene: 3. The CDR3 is CASSLDTGGDGYTF. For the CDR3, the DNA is TGCGCCAGCAGCTTGGATACAGGGGGCGATGGCTACACCTTC.

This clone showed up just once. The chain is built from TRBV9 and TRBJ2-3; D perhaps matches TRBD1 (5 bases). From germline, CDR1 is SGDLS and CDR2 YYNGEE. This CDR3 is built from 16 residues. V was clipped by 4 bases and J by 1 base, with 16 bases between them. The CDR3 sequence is CASSLRTPKRTDTQYF. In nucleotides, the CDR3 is TGTGCCAGCAGCCTTCGGACACCCAAGCGCACAGATACGCAGTATTTT.

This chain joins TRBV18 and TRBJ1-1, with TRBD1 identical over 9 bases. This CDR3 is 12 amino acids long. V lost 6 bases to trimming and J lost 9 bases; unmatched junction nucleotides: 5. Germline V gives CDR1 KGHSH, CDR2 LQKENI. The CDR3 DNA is TGTGCCAGCTCCCGGGACAGGGAACAAGCTTTCTTT. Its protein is CASSRDREQAFF.

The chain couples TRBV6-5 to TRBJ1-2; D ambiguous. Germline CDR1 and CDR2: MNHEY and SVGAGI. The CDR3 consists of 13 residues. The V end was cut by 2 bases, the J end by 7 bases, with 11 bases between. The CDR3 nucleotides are TGTGCCAGCAGTTACGGCCAGGCTCGTGGCTACACCTTC. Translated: CASSYGQARGYTF.

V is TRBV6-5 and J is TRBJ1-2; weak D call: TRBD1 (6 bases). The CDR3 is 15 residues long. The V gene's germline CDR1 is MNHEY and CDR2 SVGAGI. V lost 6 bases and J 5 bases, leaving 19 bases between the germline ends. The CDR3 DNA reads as TGTGCCAGCAGCGAGGGGCCAGGGGATCTTTATGGCTACACCTTC. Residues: CASSEGPGDLYGYTF.

The CDR3 is CASSAESWGGTDTQYF. The CDR3 DNA reads as TGTGCCAGCAGTGCAGAGTCCTGGGGGGGCACAGATACGCAGTATTTT. The chain is built from TRBV6-1 and TRBJ2-3; a weak D match, TRBD2 (6 bases). The CDR3 is 16 amino acids. The V and J ends lost 4 bases and 1 base respectively, with 15 bases between them. Germline V gives CDR1 MNHNS, CDR2 SASEGT.

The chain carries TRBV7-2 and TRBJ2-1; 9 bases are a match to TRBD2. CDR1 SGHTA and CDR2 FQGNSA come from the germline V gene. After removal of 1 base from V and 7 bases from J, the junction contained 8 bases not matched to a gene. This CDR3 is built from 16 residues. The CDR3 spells CASSLGRAGGVNEQFF. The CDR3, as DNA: TGTGCCAGCAGCTTAGGGCGAGCGGGGGGAGTTAATGAGCAGTTCTTC.

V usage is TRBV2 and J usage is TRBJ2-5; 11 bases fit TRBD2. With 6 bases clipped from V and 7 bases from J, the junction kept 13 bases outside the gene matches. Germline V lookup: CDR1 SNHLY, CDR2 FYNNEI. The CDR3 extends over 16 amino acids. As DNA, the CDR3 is TGTGCCAGCAGAGACCAGGGACTAGCGGCTCGGATGACCCAGTACTTC. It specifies CASRDQGLAARMTQYF.

The CDR3 spells CAGFGARVGIFF. The CDR3 DNA follows: TGTGCGGGGTTTGGGGCTCGAGTAGGCATCTTCTTT. This rearrangement joins TRBV30 to TRBJ1-1; possibly TRBD1 for D (5 bases). The CDR3 runs to 12 residues. Germline assignment: CDR1 GTSNPN and CDR2 SVGIG (reference sequence).

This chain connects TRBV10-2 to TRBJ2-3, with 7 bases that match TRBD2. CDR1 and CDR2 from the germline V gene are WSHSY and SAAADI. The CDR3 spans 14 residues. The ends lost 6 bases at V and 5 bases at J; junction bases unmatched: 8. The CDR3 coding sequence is TGCGCCAGCAGATCGACCCGGGGGGAAGATACGCAGTATTTT. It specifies CASRSTRGEDTQYF.

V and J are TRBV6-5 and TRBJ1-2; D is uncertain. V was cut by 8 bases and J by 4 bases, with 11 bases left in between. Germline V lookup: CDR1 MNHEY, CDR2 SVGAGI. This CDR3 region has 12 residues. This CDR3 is CASVGNSYGYTF. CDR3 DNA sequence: TGTGCCAGCGTGGGTAACAGCTATGGCTACACCTTC.

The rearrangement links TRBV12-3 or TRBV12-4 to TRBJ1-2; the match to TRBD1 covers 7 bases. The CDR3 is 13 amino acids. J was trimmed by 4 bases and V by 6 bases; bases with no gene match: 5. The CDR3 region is CASRRGQIYGYTF. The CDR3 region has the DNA TGTGCCAGCAGGCGGGGACAGATCTATGGCTACACCTTC.

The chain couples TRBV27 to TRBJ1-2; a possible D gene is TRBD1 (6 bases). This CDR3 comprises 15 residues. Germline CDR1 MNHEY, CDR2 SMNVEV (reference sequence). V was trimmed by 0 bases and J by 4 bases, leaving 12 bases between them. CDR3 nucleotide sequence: TGTGCCAGCAGTTTATCCACAGGGTCCGTCTATGGCTACACCTTC. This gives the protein CASSLSTGSVYGYTF.

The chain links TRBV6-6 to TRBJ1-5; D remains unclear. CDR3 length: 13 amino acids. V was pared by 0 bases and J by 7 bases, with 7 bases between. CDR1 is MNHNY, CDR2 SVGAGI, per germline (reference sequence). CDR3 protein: CASSYSPVQPQHF. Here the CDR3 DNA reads TGTGCCAGCAGTTACTCACCGGTCCAGCCCCAGCATTTT.

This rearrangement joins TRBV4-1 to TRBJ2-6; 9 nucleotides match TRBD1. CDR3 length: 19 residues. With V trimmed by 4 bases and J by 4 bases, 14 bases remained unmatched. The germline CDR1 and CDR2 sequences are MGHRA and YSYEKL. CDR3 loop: CASSPGQGFLGRGANVLTF. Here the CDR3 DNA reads TGCGCCAGCAGCCCGGGACAGGGATTTTTGGGGAGAGGGGCCAACGTCCTGACTTTC.

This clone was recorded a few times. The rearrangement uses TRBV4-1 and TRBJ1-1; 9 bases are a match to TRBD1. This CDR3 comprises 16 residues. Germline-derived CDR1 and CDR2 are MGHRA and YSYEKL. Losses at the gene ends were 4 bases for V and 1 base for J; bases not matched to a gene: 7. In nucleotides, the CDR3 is TGCGCCAGCAGCCCGGGACAGGGCCTCGGGAACACTGAAGCTTTCTTT. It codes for CASSPGQGLGNTEAFF.

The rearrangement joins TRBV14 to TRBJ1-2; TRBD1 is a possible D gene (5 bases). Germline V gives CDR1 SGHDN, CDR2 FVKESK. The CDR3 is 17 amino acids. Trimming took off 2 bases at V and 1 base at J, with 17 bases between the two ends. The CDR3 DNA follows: TGTGCCAGCAGCCAAAGGGATCCGACAGTCGTTAACTATGGCTACACCTTC. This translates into CASSQRDPTVVNYGYTF.

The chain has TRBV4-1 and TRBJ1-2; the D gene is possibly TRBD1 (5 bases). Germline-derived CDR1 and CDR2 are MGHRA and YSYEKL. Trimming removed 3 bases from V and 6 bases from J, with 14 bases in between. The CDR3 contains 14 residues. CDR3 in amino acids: CASSHSPPGNGYTF. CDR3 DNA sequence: TGCGCCAGCAGCCATTCACCCCCAGGGAATGGCTACACCTTC.

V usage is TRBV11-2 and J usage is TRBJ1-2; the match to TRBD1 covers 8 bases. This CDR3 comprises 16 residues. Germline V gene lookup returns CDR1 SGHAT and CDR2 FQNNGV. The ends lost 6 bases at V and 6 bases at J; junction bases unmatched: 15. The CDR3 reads CASRPVGGQGLNGYTF. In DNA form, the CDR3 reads TGTGCCAGCAGACCAGTTGGCGGACAGGGACTAAATGGCTACACCTTC.

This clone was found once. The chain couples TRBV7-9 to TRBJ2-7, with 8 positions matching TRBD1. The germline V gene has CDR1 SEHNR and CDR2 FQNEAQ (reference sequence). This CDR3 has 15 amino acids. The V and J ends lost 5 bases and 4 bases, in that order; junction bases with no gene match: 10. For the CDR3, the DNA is TGTGCCAGCAGCCAACCAGGGGGCATGTGGTACGAGCAGTACTTC. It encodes CASSQPGGMWYEQYF.

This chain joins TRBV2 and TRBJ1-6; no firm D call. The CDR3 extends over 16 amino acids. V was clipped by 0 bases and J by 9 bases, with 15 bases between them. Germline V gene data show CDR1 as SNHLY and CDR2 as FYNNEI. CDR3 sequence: CASSEALRAAGSPLHF. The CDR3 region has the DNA TGTGCCAGCAGTGAAGCGCTTAGGGCGGCGGGTTCACCCCTCCACTTT. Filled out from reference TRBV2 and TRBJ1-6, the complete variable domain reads EPEVTQTPSHQVTQMGQEVILRCVPISNHLYFYWYRQILGQKVEFLVSFYNNEISEKSEIFDDQFSVERPDGSNFTLKIRSTKLEDSAMYFCASSEALRAAGSPLHFGNGTRLTVT.

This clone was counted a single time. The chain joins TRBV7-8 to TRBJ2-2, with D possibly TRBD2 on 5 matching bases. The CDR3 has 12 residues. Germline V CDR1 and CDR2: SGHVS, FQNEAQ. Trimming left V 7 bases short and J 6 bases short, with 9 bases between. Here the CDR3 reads CASTPGAGELFF. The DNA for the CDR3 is TGTGCCAGCACCCCCGGGGCCGGGGAGCTGTTTTTT.

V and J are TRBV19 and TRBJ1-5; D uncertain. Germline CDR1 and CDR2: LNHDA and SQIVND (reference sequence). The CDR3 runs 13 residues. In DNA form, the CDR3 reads TGTGCAGCGGGGTCCTATAGCAATCAGCCCCAGCATTTT. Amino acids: CAAGSYSNQPQHF.

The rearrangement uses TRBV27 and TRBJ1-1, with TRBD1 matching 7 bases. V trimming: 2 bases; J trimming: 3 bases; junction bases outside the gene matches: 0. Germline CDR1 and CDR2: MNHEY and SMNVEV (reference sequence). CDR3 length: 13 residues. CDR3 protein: CASSLQGDTEAFF. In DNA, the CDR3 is TGTGCCAGCAGTTTACAGGGGGACACTGAAGCTTTCTTT.

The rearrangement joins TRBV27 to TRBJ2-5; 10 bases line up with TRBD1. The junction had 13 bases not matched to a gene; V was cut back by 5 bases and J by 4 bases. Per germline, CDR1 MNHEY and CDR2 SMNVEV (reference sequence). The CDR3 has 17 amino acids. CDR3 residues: CASSPYAWTGGVETQYF. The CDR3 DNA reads TGTGCCAGCAGTCCCTACGCCTGGACAGGGGGGGTAGAGACCCAGTACTTC.

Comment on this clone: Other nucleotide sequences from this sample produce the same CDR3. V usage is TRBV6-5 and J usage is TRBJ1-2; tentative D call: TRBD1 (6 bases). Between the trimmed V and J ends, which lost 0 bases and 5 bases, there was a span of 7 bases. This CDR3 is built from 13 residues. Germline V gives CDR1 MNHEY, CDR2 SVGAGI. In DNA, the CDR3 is TGTGCCAGCAGTTACTCAGGGGGATATGGCTACACCTTC. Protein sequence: CASSYSGGYGYTF.

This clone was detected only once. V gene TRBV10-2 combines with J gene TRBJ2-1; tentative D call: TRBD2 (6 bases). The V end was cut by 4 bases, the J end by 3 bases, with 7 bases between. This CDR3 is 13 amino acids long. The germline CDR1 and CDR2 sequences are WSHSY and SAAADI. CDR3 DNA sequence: TGCGCCAGCAGTGGACTAGGCTACAATGAGCAGTTCTTC. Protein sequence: CASSGLGYNEQFF.

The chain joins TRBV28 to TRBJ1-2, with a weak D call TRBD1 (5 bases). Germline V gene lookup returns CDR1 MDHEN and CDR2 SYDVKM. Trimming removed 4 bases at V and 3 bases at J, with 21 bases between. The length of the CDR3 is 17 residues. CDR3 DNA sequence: TGTGCCAGCAGTTCCTGGACCGGGACTCAGAAGCACTATGGCTACACCTTC. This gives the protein CASSSWTGTQKHYGYTF.

The CDR3 nucleotides are TGCGCCAGCAGTCAATCAACAGGGACCCTTTCCTACGAGCAGTACTTC. This gives the protein CASSQSTGTLSYEQYF. This chain links TRBV23-1 with TRBJ2-7; D may be TRBD1 (6 bases). TRBV23-1 is sorted into the ORF group, with uncertain function. There are 16 residues in the CDR3. The ends were cut back, 0 bases at V and 1 base at J, with 13 bases in the middle.

The CDR3 here is CASSPSRQGPENYGYTF. DNA for the CDR3: TGTGCCAGCTCACCCTCACGACAGGGCCCGGAAAACTATGGCTACACCTTC. J is TRBJ1-2 and V is TRBV18, with 7 positions matching TRBD1. CDR3 length equals 17 residues. J lost 2 bases, V lost 3 bases, and 12 bases had no gene match. The germline V gene encodes CDR1 KGHSH and CDR2 LQKENI.

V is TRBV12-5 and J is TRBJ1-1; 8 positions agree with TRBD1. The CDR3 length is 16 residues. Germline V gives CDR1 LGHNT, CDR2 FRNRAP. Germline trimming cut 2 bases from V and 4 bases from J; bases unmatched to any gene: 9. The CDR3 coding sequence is TGTGCTAGTGGTTTGTCTCCGACAGGGGCGGTCACTGAAGCTTTCTTT. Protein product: CASGLSPTGAVTEAFF.